This T cell receptor (beta chain) was recorded in a study of blood T cell repertoires in COVID-19. Study in general: Both acute and convalescent COVID-19 samples were obtained from the United States, Italy and Spain. In each case, the material was cDNA or gDNA derived from T cells, B-cell-depleted T cells, or PBMCs.

Original methodology: Researchers report that nucleated cell counts were estimated from reference gene primer amplification. TCRdb keeps only in-frame clones here, not all; method: immunoSEQ multiplex PCR. That table is the source of V, J and clone size, and D and trimming were worked out from the DNA. The sample has 24,000 or so clones, approximately 90% seen once. The sequence derives from a woman over 75 with active or convalescent COVID-19. Specimen: peripheral blood.

The CDR3: CASSRSGTGGYPRETQYF. Written as DNA, the CDR3 is TGTGCCAGCAGTCGATCCGGGACAGGGGGCTACCCCCGGGAGACCCAGTACTTC. The chain combines TRBV6-6 with TRBJ2-5; 12 bases fit TRBD1. The ends lost 5 bases at V and 5 bases at J; junction bases unmatched: 15. The CDR3 is 18 amino acids. Germline assignment: CDR1 MNHNY and CDR2 SVGAGI (reference sequence).